This TCR beta chain was identified during a study of blood T cell repertoires in COVID-19. Study-wide background: There were acute and convalescent COVID-19 samples, and they came from the United States, Italy and Spain. Sample material is recorded as cDNA or gDNA derived from T cells, B-cell-depleted T cells, or PBMCs.

Study processing details: Scientists estimated how many nucleated cells there were by amplifying reference gene primers. Produced via immunoSEQ multiplex PCR; TCRdb's table is partial and in-frame only. For V, J and clone size, that table is used; D and trimming come from the DNA. The sample records about 69,000 clones, about nine tenths being singletons. This clone was seen a handful of times. CDR1 is LGHDT and CDR2 is YNNKEL in the germline V gene (reference sequence). After removal of 1 base from V and 13 bases from J, the junction contained 9 bases not matched to a gene. The CDR3 has 14 amino acids.

The chain employs TRBV3-1 (or the pseudogene TRBV3-2) and TRBJ2-2; 7 nucleotides line up with TRBD2. The receptor was derived from a man aged 25 to 45 with acute or convalescent COVID-19. The sequenced sample was peripheral blood. The DNA of the CDR3 is TGTGCCAGCAGCCAAGGGCTAGCGGTAGAGTGGCTGTTTTTT. This gives the protein CASSQGLAVEWLFF.